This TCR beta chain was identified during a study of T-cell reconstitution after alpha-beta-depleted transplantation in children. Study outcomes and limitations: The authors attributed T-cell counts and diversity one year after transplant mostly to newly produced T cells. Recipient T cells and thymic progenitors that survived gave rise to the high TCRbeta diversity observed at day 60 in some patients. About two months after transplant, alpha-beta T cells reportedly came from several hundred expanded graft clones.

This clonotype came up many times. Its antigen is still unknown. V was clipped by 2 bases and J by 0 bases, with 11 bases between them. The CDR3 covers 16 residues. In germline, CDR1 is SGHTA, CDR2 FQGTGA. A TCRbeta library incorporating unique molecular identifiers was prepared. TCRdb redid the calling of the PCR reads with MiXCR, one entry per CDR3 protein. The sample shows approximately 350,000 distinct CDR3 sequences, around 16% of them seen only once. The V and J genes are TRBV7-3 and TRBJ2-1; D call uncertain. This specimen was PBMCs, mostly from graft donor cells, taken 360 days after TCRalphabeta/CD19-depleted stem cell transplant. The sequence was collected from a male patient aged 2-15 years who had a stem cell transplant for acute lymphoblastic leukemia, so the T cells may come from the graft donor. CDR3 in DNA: TGTGCCAGCAGCTTAGGGCCAGCCAGCTCCTACAATGAGCAGTTCTTC. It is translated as CASSLGPASSYNEQFF.